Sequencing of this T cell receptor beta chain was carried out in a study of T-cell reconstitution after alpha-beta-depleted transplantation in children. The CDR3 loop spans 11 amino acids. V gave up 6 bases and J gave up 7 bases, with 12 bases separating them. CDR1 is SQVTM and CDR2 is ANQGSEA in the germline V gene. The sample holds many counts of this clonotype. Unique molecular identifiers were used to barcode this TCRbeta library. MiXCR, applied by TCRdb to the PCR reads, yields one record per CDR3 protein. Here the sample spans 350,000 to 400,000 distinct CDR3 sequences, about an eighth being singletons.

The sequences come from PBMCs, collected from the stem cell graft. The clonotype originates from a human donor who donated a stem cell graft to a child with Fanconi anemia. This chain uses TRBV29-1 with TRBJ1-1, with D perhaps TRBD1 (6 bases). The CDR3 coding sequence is TGCAGCGTATATACAGGGTTTGAAGCTTTCTTT. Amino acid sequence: CSVYTGFEAFF.